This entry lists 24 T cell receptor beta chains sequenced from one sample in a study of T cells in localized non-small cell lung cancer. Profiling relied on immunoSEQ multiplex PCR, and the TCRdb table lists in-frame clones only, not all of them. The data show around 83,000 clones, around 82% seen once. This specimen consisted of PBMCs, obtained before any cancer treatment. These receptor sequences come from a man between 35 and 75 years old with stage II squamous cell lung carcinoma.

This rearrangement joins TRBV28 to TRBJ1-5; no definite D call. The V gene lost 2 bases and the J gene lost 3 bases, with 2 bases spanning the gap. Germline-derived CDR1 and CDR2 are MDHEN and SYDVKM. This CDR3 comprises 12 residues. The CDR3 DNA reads TGTGCCAGCAGTTTACTCAATCAGCCCCAGCATTTT. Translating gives CASSLLNQPQHF.

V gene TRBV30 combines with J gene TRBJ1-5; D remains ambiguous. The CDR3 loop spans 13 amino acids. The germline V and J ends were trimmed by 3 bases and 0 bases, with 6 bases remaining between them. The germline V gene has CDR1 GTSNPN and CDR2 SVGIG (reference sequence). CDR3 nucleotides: TGTGCCTGGAGCGGGAATAGCAATCAGCCCCAGCATTTT. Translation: CAWSGNSNQPQHF.

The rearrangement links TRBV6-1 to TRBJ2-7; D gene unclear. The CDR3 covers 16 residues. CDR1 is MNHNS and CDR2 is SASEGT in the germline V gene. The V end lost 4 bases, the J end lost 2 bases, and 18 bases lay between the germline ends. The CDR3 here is CASSGLGSRSTYEQYF. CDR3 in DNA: TGTGCCAGCAGTGGCCTAGGCAGCCGGTCGACCTACGAGCAGTACTTC.

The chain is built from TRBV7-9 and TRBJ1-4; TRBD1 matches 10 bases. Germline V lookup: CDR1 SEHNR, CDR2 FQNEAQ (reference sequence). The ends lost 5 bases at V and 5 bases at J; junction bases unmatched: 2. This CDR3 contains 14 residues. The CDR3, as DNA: TGTGCCAGCAGCCCGGGACAGGGGAATGAAAAACTGTTTTTT. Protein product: CASSPGQGNEKLFF.

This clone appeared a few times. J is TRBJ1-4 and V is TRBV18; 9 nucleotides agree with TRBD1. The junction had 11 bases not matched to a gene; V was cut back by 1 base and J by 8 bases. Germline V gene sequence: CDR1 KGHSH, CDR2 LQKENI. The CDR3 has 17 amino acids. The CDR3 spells CASSPRREGQGREKLFF. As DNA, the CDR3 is TGTGCCAGCTCACCACGACGCGAGGGACAGGGCAGGGAAAAACTGTTTTTT. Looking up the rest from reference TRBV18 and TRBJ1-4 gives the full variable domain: NAGVMQNPRHLVRRRGQEARLRCSPMKGHSHVYWYRQLPEEGLKFMVYLQKENIIDESGMPKERFSAEFPKEGPSILRIQQVVRGDSAAYFCASSPRREGQGREKLFFGSGTQLSVL.

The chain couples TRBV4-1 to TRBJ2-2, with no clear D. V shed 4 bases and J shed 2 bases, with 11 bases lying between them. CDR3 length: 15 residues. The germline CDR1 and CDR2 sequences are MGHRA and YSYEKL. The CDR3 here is CASSLLGFNTGELFF. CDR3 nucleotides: TGCGCCAGCAGCCTATTGGGGTTTAACACCGGGGAGCTGTTTTTT.

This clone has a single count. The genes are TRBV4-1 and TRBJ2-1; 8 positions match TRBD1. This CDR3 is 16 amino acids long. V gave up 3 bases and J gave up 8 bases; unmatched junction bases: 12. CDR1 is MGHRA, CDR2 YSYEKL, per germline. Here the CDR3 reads CASSHDGQGRGDEQFF. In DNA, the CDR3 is TGCGCCAGCAGCCATGATGGACAGGGCCGAGGCGATGAGCAGTTCTTC.

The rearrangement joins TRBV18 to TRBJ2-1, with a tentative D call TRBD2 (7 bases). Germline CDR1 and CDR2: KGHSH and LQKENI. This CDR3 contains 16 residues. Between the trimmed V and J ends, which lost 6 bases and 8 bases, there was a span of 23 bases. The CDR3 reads CASSHQFGGLVDEQFF. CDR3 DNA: TGTGCCAGCTCCCACCAGTTCGGGGGGCTAGTAGATGAGCAGTTCTTC. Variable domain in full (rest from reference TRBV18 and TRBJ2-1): NAGVMQNPRHLVRRRGQEARLRCSPMKGHSHVYWYRQLPEEGLKFMVYLQKENIIDESGMPKERFSAEFPKEGPSILRIQQVVRGDSAAYFCASSHQFGGLVDEQFFGPGTRLTVL.

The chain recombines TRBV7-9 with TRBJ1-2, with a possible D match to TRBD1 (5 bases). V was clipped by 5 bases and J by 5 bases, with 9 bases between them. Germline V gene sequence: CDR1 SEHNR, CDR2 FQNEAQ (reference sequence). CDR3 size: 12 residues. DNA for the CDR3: TGTGCCAGCAGCAGGGGTGGGTATGGCTACACCTTC. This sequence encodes CASSRGGYGYTF.

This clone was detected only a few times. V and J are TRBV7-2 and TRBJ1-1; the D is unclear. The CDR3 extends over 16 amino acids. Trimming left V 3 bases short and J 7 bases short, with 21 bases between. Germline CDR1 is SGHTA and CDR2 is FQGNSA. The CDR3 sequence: CASSFSYGSGLREAFF. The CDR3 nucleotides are TGTGCCAGCAGCTTCTCCTACGGCAGTGGGCTCCGTGAAGCTTTCTTT. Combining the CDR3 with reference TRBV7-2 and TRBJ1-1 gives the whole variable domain GAGVSQSPSNKVTEKGKDVELRCDPISGHTALYWYRQSLGQGLEFLIYFQGNSAPDKSGLPSDRFSAERTGGSVSTLTIQRTQQEDSAVYLCASSFSYGSGLREAFFGQGTRLTVV.

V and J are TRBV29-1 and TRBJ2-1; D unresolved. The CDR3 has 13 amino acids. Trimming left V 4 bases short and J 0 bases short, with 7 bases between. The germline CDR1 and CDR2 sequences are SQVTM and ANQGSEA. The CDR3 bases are TGCAGCGTTGGGGGTGCCTCCTACAATGAGCAGTTCTTC. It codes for CSVGGASYNEQFF.

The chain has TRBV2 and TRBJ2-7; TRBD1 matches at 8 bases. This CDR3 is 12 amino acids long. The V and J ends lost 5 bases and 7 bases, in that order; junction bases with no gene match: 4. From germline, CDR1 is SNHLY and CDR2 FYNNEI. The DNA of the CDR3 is TGTGCCAGCAGTTACACAGGGGGAGAGCAGTACTTC. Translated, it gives CASSYTGGEQYF.

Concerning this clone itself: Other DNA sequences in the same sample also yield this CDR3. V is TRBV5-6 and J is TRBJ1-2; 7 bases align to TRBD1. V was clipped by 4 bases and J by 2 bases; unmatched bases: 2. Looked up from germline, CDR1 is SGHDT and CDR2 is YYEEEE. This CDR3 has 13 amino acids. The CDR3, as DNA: TGTGCCAGCAGCCTGGGACAGAACTATGGCTACACCTTC. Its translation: CASSLGQNYGYTF.

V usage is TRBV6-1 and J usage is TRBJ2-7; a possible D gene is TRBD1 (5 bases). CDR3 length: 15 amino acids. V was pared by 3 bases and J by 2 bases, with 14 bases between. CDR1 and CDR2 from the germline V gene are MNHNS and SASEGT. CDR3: CASSETAWGPYEQYF. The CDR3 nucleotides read TGTGCCAGCAGTGAGACAGCCTGGGGCCCCTACGAGCAGTACTTC.

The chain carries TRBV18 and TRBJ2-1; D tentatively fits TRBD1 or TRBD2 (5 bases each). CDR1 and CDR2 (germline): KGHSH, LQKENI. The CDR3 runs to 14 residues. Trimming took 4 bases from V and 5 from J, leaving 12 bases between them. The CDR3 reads CASSLGTTHNEQFF. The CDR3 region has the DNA TGTGCCAGCTCACTCGGGACGACACACAATGAGCAGTTCTTC.

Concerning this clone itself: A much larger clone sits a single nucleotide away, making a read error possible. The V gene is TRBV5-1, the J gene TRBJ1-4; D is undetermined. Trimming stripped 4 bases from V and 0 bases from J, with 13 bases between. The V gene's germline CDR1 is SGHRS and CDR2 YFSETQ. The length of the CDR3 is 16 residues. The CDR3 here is CASSQVTFSTNEKLFF. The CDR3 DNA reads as TGCGCCAGCAGCCAAGTGACGTTTTCAACTAATGAAAAACTGTTTTTT.

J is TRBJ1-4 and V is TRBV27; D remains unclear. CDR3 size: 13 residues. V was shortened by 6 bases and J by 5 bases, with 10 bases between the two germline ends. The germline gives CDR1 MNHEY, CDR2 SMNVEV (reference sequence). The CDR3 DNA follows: TGTGCCAGCAGCCCCCGGGAGAATGAAAAACTGTTTTTT. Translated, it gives CASSPRENEKLFF.

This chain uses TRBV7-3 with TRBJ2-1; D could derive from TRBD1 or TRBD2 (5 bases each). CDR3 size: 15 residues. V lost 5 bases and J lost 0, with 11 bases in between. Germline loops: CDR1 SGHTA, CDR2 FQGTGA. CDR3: CASSAGTYSYNEQFF. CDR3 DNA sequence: TGTGCCAGCAGCGCTGGGACGTACTCCTACAATGAGCAGTTCTTC.

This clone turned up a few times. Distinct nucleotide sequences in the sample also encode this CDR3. Here the CDR3 reads CSVARGANEKLFF. The CDR3 nucleotides read TGCAGCGTCGCCAGGGGCGCGAATGAAAAACTGTTTTTT. The chain links TRBV29-1 to TRBJ1-4, with D tentatively TRBD1 (6 bases). V dropped 6 bases and J dropped 5 bases, with 13 bases sitting between them. The germline CDR1 and CDR2 sequences are SQVTM and ANQGSEA. CDR3 length: 13 residues. The full variable domain, its missing parts supplied by reference TRBV29-1 and TRBJ1-4, is SAVISQKPSRDICQRGTSLTIQCQVDSQVTMMFWYRQQPGQSLTLIATANQGSEATYESGFVIDKFPISRPNLTFSTLTVSNMSPEDSSIYLCSVARGANEKLFFGSGTQLSVL.

In DNA, the CDR3 is TGTGCCAGCAGTGAAAGCAGGGACGGCTACACCTTC. This sequence encodes CASSESRDGYTF. The chain couples TRBV6-1 to TRBJ1-2; tentatively, D is TRBD1 (5 bases). CDR1 MNHNS and CDR2 SASEGT come from the germline V gene. Trimming removed 2 bases from V and 8 bases from J, with 9 bases in between. This CDR3 comprises 12 residues.

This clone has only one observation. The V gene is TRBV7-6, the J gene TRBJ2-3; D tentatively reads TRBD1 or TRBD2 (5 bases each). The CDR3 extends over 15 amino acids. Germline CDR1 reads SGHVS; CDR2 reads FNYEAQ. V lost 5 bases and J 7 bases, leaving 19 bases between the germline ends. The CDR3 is CASSPGRNPPHTQYF. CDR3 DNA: TGTGCCAGCAGCCCGGGGCGGAACCCTCCCCATACGCAGTATTTT.

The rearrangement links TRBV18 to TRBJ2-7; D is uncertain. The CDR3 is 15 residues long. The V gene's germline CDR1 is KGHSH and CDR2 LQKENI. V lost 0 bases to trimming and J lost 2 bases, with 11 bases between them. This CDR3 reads CASSPPGTVPYEQYF. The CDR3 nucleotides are TGTGCCAGCTCACCACCGGGAACCGTTCCCTACGAGCAGTACTTC.

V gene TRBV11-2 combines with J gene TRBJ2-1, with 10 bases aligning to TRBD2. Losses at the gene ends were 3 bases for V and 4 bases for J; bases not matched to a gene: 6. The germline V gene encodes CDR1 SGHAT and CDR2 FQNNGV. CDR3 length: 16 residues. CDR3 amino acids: CASSFWSGRGYNEQFF. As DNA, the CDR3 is TGTGCCAGCAGCTTTTGGAGCGGGAGGGGGTACAATGAGCAGTTCTTC.

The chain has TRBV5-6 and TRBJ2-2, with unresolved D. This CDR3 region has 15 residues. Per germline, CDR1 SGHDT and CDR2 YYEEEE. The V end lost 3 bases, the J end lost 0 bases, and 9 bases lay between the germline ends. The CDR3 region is CASSWHTPNTGELFF. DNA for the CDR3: TGTGCCAGCAGCTGGCACACCCCGAACACCGGGGAGCTGTTTTTT. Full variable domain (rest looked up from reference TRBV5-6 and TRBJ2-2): DAGVTQSPTHLIKTRGQQVTLRCSPKSGHDTVSWYQQALGQGPQFIFQYYEEEERQRGNFPDRFSGHQFPNYSSELNVNALLLGDSALYLCASSWHTPNTGELFFGEGSRLTVL.